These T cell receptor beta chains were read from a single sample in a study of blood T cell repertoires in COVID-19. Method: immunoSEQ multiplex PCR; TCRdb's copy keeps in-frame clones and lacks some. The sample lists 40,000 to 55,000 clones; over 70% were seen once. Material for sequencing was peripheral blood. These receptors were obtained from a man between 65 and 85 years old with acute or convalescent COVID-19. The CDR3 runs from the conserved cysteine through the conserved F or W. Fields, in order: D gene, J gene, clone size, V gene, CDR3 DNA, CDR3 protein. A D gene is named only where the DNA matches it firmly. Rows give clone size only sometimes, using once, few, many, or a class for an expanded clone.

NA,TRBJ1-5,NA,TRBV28,TGTGCCAGCACCTCTGGCGGGGGGCGGGACTGGGGCTGGGAGCCCCAGCATTTT,CASTSGGGRDWGWEPQHF
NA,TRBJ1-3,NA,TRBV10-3,TGTGCCATCAGGGAGACAGGATCCTCTGGAAACACCATATATTTT,CAIRETGSSGNTIYF
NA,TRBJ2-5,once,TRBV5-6,TGTGCCAGCAGCCCTACTAACAGGGAGACCCAGTACTTC,CASSPTNRETQYF
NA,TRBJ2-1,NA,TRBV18,TGTGCCAGCTCACCAGAGACTTTTAGCAATGAGCAGTTCTTC,CASSPETFSNEQFF
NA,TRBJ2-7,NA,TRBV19,TGTGCCAGTAGTATAGGGAGCTACGAGCAGTACTTC,CASSIGSYEQYF
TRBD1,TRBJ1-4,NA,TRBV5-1,TGCGCCAGCAGCGCGACAGGGAGAATTAATGAAAAACTGTTTTTT,CASSATGRINEKLFF
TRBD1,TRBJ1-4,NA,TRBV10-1,TGCGCCAGCAGCGGGACAGATGAAAAACTGTTTTTT,CASSGTDEKLFF
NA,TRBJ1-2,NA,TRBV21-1,TGTGCCAGCAGCAAATCACAGGGGGATGGCTACACCTTC,CASSKSQGDGYTF
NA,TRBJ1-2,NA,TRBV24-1,TGTGCCACCAGTGATTCCTCGGCGGACACCTACTATGGCTACACCTTC,CATSDSSADTYYGYTF
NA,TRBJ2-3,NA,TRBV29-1,TGCAGCGTTTCCCCGCAGGCAGATACGCAGTATTTT,CSVSPQADTQYF
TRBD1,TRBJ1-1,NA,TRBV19,TGTGCCAGTATTTCCGATCACAGGGGCAGTGGAGCTTTCTTT,CASISDHRGSGAFF
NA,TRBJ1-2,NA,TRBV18,TGTGCCAGCTCACTCAGGGAATCCGGCTATGGCTACACCTTC,CASSLRESGYGYTF
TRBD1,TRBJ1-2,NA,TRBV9,TGTGCCAGCAGCGTAGAGGGGGCGGGAGGCTACACCTTC,CASSVEGAGGYTF
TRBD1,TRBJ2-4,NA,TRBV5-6,TGTGCCAGCAGCTTGGTGGGACAGGGGGCCAAAAACATTCAGTACTTC,CASSLVGQGAKNIQYF
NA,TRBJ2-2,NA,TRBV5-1,TGCGCCAGCAGCCCCGGTAGTAATTCAATCTCCGGGGAGCTGTTTTTT,CASSPGSNSISGELFF
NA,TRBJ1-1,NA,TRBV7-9,TGTGCCAGCAGCTTTACAGGAAACACTGAAGCTTTCTTT,CASSFTGNTEAFF
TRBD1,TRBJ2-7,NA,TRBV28,TGTGCCAGCAGTATACTTCCGGGACAGGGGACCGAGCAGTACTTC,CASSILPGQGTEQYF
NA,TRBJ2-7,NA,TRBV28,TGTGCCAGCAGTTTGGCGGGGAAGGGGTACGAGCAGTACTTC,CASSLAGKGYEQYF
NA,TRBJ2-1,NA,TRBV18,TGTGCCAGCTCAGAGAGCTCCTACAATGAGCAGTTCTTC,CASSESSYNEQFF
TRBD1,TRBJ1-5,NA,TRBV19,TGTGCCAGTACCAACCGGGACAGGCCCAATCAGCCCCAGCATTTT,CASTNRDRPNQPQHF
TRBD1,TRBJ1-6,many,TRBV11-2,TGTGCCAGCAGCCAGGACAGGGGAAGGCCCCTCCACTTT,CASSQDRGRPLHF
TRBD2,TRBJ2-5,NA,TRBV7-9,TGTGCCAGCAGCCCTATTGGTAGCGGGGCAGGGACCCAGTACTTC,CASSPIGSGAGTQYF
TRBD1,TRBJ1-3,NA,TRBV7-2,TGTGCCAGCAGTCCTTTCACAGGGGGGAGCTCTGGAAACACCATATATTTT,CASSPFTGGSSGNTIYF
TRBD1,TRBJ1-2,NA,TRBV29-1,TGCAGCGGTGTAGGGACAGCTTATGGCTACACCTTC,CSGVGTAYGYTF
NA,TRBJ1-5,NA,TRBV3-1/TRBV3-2,TGTGCCAGCAGCCTAAGGGAGAGCAATCAGCCCCAGCATTTT,CASSLRESNQPQHF
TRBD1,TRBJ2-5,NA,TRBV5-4,TGTGCCAGCAGCAAGACAGGGGGAGAAGAGACCCAGTACTTC,CASSKTGGEETQYF
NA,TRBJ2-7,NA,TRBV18,TGTGCCAGCTCACCATCCGCAGGGGTACACGAGCAGTACTTC,CASSPSAGVHEQYF
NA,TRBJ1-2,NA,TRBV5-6,TGTGCCAGCAGCTTCTGGGTAGGGGGAGACTATGGCTACACCTTC,CASSFWVGGDYGYTF
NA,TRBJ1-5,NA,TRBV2,TGTGCCAGCAGCCTGGACAGAAATCAGCCCCAGCATTTT,CASSLDRNQPQHF
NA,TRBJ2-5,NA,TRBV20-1,TGCAGTGCTAGTCCGGGTACCCAAGAGACCCAGTACTTC,CSASPGTQETQYF
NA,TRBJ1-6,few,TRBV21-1,TGTGCCAGCAGCAAACGGGGTAGGACGAGCTCCTATAATTCACCCCTCCACTTT,CASSKRGRTSSYNSPLHF
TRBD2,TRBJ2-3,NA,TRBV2,TGTGCCAGCAGACCAGCGACTAGCGAAGGCACAGATACGCAGTATTTT,CASRPATSEGTDTQYF
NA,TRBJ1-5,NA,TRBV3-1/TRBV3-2,TGTGCCAGCAGCCAAGATACCAGGGCGTCCAATCAGCCCCAGCATTTT,CASSQDTRASNQPQHF
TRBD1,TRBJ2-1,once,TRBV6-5,TGTGCCAGCAGTCGAGACGGACAGGGCTACAATGAGCAGTTCTTC,CASSRDGQGYNEQFF
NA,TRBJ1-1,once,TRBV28,TGTGCCAGCAGTTTCCGGGATATAGCTTTCTTT,CASSFRDIAFF
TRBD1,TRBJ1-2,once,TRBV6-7,TGTGCCAGCAGTTACACCCGGACAGGGCGGGCTGGCTACACCTTC,CASSYTRTGRAGYTF